The 28 T cell receptor beta chains below come from one sample, sequenced in a study of T-cell memory formation after mild COVID-19. One entry per CDR3 protein, called by TCRdb with MiXCR from the 5' RACE reads. This sample has approximately 430,000 distinct CDR3 sequences, with 20% to 30% found just once. The sample comprised PBMCs or a T cell subset sorted from them (not recorded which). The source is an adult woman who had mild COVID-19 (a few samples of this study predate the infection). Cell type and time point are not known.

This clonotype was found many times. V is TRBV12-3 or TRBV12-4 and J is TRBJ1-1; D may be TRBD1 (6 bases). The length of the CDR3 is 15 residues. The V and J ends lost 3 bases and 4 bases respectively, with 15 bases between them. CDR3 loop: CASSFRRGKSTEAFF. CDR3 coding DNA: TGTGCCAGCAGTTTCCGCAGGGGTAAGAGCACTGAAGCTTTCTTT.

This sequence joins TRBV12-3 or TRBV12-4 and TRBJ2-4; the D gene could be TRBD1 or TRBD2 (5 bases each). V was pared by 2 bases and J by 9 bases, with 26 bases between. The length of the CDR3 is 18 residues. CDR3 amino acids: CASSLPPGPGRRLGIQYF. The DNA of the CDR3 is TGTGCCAGCAGTTTACCCCCGGGTCCGGGACGGCGACTGGGCATTCAGTACTTC.

This clonotype was detected a few times. The CDR3 protein is CSARDPNSRVNEQFF. In DNA, the CDR3 is TGCAGTGCTAGAGATCCCAACTCTCGGGTCAATGAGCAGTTCTTC. The chain links TRBV20-1 to TRBJ2-1, with D unresolved. V gave up 0 bases and J gave up 6 bases, with 15 bases separating them. The germline CDR1 and CDR2 sequences are DFQATT and SNEGSKA (reference sequence). The CDR3 is 15 residues long.

This clonotype was observed a single time. The V and J genes are TRBV12-3 or TRBV12-4 and TRBJ1-5, with a tentative D call TRBD1 (5 bases). The CDR3 totals 15 residues. Trimming cost V 1 base and J 0 bases, with 7 bases left between them. CDR3 region: CASSLDTGSNQPQHF. Written as DNA, the CDR3 is TGTGCCAGCAGTTTAGATACAGGTAGCAATCAGCCCCAGCATTTT.

The chain combines TRBV24-1 with TRBJ2-5; D is ambiguous. Germline assignment: CDR1 KGHDR and CDR2 SFDVKD. V lost 6 bases and J lost 4, with 5 bases in between. CDR3 length equals 11 residues. The CDR3 DNA reads as TGTGCCACCAGTACCTCAGAGACCCAGTACTTC. This encodes CATSTSETQYF.

This rearrangement joins TRBV4-2 to TRBJ1-4; D is undetermined. Germline V CDR1 and CDR2: LGHNA, YNFKEQ. The CDR3 is 14 amino acids. The ends were cut back, 0 bases at V and 7 bases at J, with 9 bases in the middle. The CDR3: CASSQDRWVEKLFF. In nucleotides, the CDR3 is TGTGCCAGCAGCCAAGATCGATGGGTTGAAAAACTGTTTTTT.

V is TRBV6-2 or TRBV6-3 and J is TRBJ2-3, with D possibly being TRBD2 (5 bases). The V end was cut by 5 bases, the J end by 7 bases, with 13 bases between. The CDR3 is 13 residues long. CDR1 MNHEY and CDR2 SVGEGT come from the germline V gene. The CDR3 DNA reads as TGTGCCAGCAGTGGACTCTCGGCGAATACGCAGTATTTT. Translated: CASSGLSANTQYF.

Only a few counts were recorded for this clonotype. This chain uses TRBV29-1 with TRBJ1-2; D might be TRBD1 (6 bases). Per the germline V gene, CDR1 is SQVTM and CDR2 is ANQGSEA. The CDR3 loop spans 13 amino acids. Trimming removed 5 bases at V and 4 bases at J, with 14 bases between. CDR3 sequence reads: CSVSQGLGYGYTF. DNA of the CDR3: TGCAGCGTTTCCCAGGGGTTGGGCTATGGCTACACCTTC. Full variable domain (missing parts from reference TRBV29-1 and TRBJ1-2): SAVISQKPSRDICQRGTSLTIQCQVDSQVTMMFWYRQQPGQSLTLIATANQGSEATYESGFVIDKFPISRPNLTFSTLTVSNMSPEDSSIYLCSVSQGLGYGYTFGSGTRLTVV.

This clonotype occurred a few times. The genes are TRBV11-3 and TRBJ2-1, with 11 nucleotides matching TRBD2. Germline CDR1 and CDR2: SGHNT and YENEEA. The CDR3 is made up of 17 amino acids. With V trimmed by 5 bases and J by 10 bases, 16 bases remained unmatched. CDR3 sequence: CASSLGSTSGSDGEQFF. DNA of the CDR3: TGTGCCAGCAGCCTCGGATCCACTAGCGGGAGTGATGGGGAGCAGTTCTTC.

This chain connects TRBV28 to TRBJ2-7; 11 bases match TRBD2. Germline CDR1 and CDR2: MDHEN and SYDVKM. The CDR3 length is 14 residues. J gave up 3 bases and V 6 bases, and 4 bases lay outside the gene matches. CDR3 sequence reads: CASRPSGGFYEQYF. CDR3 in DNA: TGTGCCAGCAGACCTAGCGGGGGGTTCTACGAGCAGTACTTC.

This clonotype was counted at least ten times. The genes are TRBV12-3 or TRBV12-4 and TRBJ1-5; no clear D gene. This CDR3 contains 12 residues. Trimming pared 3 bases from V and 0 bases from J, leaving 0 bases between. CDR3 sequence reads: CASSFSNQPQHF. The CDR3 region has the DNA TGTGCCAGCAGTTTTAGCAATCAGCCCCAGCATTTT.

This clonotype has just a few counts. The rearrangement joins TRBV4-1 to TRBJ2-7, with a weak D call TRBD1 (6 bases). The germline gives CDR1 MGHRA, CDR2 YSYEKL. This CDR3 contains 16 residues. V dropped 0 bases and J dropped 3 bases, with 15 bases sitting between them. In DNA, the CDR3 is TGCGCCAGCAGCCAAGACGCGACAGGCCAATACTACGAGCAGTACTTC. This gives the protein CASSQDATGQYYEQYF.

CDR3 coding DNA: TGTGCCAGCTCTCAACAACAGGGGGCATACGGGGAGCTGTTTTTT. Translation gives CASSQQQGAYGELFF. The chain has TRBV18 and TRBJ2-2, with 9 nucleotides matching TRBD1. The V segment lost 6 bases and the J segment 7 bases; nucleotides outside the gene matches: 9. CDR1 KGHSH and CDR2 LQKENI come from the germline V gene. The CDR3 is 15 amino acids.

The CDR3 DNA follows: TGTGCCAGCACCGGGGGACACACCACAGATACGCAGTATTTT. The encoded protein is CASTGGHTTDTQYF. The rearrangement links TRBV6-5 to TRBJ2-3, with D tentatively TRBD1 or TRBD2 (6 bases each). CDR1 is MNHEY, CDR2 SVGAGI, per germline. The length of the CDR3 is 14 residues. V was shortened by 7 bases and J by 2 bases, with 13 bases between the two germline ends.

The V gene is TRBV19, the J gene TRBJ2-7, with D perhaps TRBD2 (6 bases). This CDR3 region has 15 residues. Germline loops: CDR1 LNHDA, CDR2 SQIVND (reference sequence). Trimming stripped 5 bases from V and 3 bases from J, with 17 bases between. For the CDR3, the DNA is TGTGCCAGTAGTCTATCGGGACTCTCGGACTACGAGCAGTACTTC. It codes for CASSLSGLSDYEQYF.

Remarks on this clonotype: Compared with germline, one end of the junction differs, possibly owing to a read error. The CDR3 loop reads CASSLPGTGGTEDFF. DNA for the CDR3: TGTGCCAGCAGCTTGCCCGGGACAGGGGGCACTGAAGATTTCTTT. The chain has TRBV5-4 and TRBJ1-1; 12 nucleotides line up with TRBD1. CDR3 length: 15 residues. Germline V gene lookup returns CDR1 SGHNT and CDR2 YYREEE (reference sequence).

The DNA of the CDR3 is TGTGCCAGCAGCTCGACTAGCGGGGGGCCCCTAGTCGATGAGCAGTTCTTC. It encodes CASSSTSGGPLVDEQFF. The chain employs TRBV7-2 and TRBJ2-1; TRBD2 agrees at 13 bases. The CDR3 runs to 17 residues. J was trimmed by 8 bases and V by 4 bases; bases with no gene match: 11. Per germline, CDR1 SGHTA and CDR2 FQGNSA.

V and J are TRBV5-8 and TRBJ1-2; 11 nucleotides agree with TRBD1. The ends lost 0 bases at V and 6 bases at J; junction bases unmatched: 7. Germline V gene data show CDR1 as SGHTS and CDR2 as YDEGEE. The CDR3 has 16 amino acids. The CDR3 reads CASSLGKGQGVHGYTF. CDR3 nucleotides: TGTGCCAGCAGCTTGGGAAAGGGACAGGGGGTGCATGGCTACACCTTC.

In this sample, this clonotype turned up a few times. V is TRBV3-1 and J is TRBJ2-2, with D possibly being TRBD1 (6 bases). The length of the CDR3 is 14 residues. V was shortened by 4 bases and J by 5 bases, with 11 bases between the two germline ends. Germline V gives CDR1 LGHDT, CDR2 YNNKEL (reference sequence). The CDR3: CASSPEGDTGELFF. The DNA of the CDR3 is TGTGCCAGCAGCCCCGAGGGGGATACCGGGGAGCTGTTTTTT.

This rearrangement joins TRBV7-8 to TRBJ1-1; D is unresolved. With 5 bases removed from V and 1 base from J, the gap between germline ends came to 20 bases. There are 17 residues in the CDR3. Germline CDR1 is SGHVS and CDR2 is FQNEAQ. The CDR3 sequence: CASSLGTSPTTNTEAFF. The CDR3 DNA follows: TGTGCCAGCAGCCTAGGAACGTCGCCTACTACGAACACTGAAGCTTTCTTT.

The sample holds a few counts of this clonotype. J is TRBJ2-1 and V is TRBV15, with 10 bases fitting TRBD1. The CDR3 length is 15 residues. Trimming cost V 3 bases and J 3 bases; bases outside gene matches: 2. From germline, CDR1 is LNHNV and CDR2 YYDKDF (reference sequence). The CDR3 loop reads CATSRGQGSYNEQFF. CDR3 nucleotide sequence: TGTGCCACCAGCAGGGGACAGGGGAGCTACAATGAGCAGTTCTTC.

This clonotype has ten or more counts. This chain uses TRBV6-4 with TRBJ2-2, with D perhaps matching TRBD1 or TRBD2 (5 bases each). Trimming pared 3 bases from V and 4 bases from J, leaving 12 bases between. The CDR3 is 15 amino acids. CDR1 MRHNA and CDR2 SNTAGT come from the germline V gene. The CDR3 sequence is CASSEEGESTGELFF. The CDR3 nucleotides read TGTGCCAGCAGTGAAGAAGGGGAGAGCACCGGGGAGCTGTTTTTT.

This clonotype was detected only a few times. The chain is built from TRBV5-3 and TRBJ2-7; TRBD1 agrees at 8 bases. TRBV5-3 is assigned to the ORF class and has an uncertain function. The CDR3 is 15 amino acids. The J segment lost 2 bases and the V segment lost 1 base, leaving 5 bases of the junction unmatched. In DNA form, the CDR3 reads TGTGCCAGAAGCTTGATCGGGACAGGTACCTACGAGCAGTACTTC. It codes for CARSLIGTGTYEQYF.

In this sample, this clonotype turned up a few times. The CDR3 DNA reads as TGTGCCAGCAGCTTATTCGTAGCAGGCGCGGATTCACCCCTCCACTTT. This codes for CASSLFVAGADSPLHF. The chain links TRBV7-6 to TRBJ1-6; D gene uncertain. V dropped 2 bases and J dropped 8 bases, with 16 bases sitting between them. Germline V gene lookup returns CDR1 SGHVS and CDR2 FNYEAQ. This CDR3 is built from 16 residues. The full variable domain, its missing parts supplied by reference TRBV7-6 and TRBJ1-6, is GAGVSQSPRYKVTKRGQDVALRCDPISGHVSLYWYRQALGQGPEFLTYFNYEAQQDKSGLPNDRFSAERPEGSISTLTIQRTEQRDSAMYRCASSLFVAGADSPLHFGNGTRLTVT.

This clonotype was detected a few times. The rearrangement links TRBV27 to TRBJ2-2; 14 bases align to TRBD2. This CDR3 has 17 residues. The trim removed 4 bases at V and 7 bases at J, leaving 8 bases unmatched. Germline V gives CDR1 MNHEY, CDR2 SMNVEV (reference sequence). CDR3 in amino acids: CASSSPGLAGDIGELFF. Here the CDR3 DNA reads TGTGCCAGCAGTTCCCCGGGACTAGCGGGGGATATCGGGGAGCTGTTTTTT.

This clonotype was observed a few times. The chain recombines TRBV15 with TRBJ2-7; no firm D call. Germline V gene data show CDR1 as LNHNV and CDR2 as YYDKDF (reference sequence). Trimming pared 0 bases from V and 6 bases from J, leaving 9 bases between. The CDR3 totals 13 residues. CDR3 loop: CATSRDLGVEQYF. CDR3 in DNA: TGTGCCACCAGCAGAGATCTGGGTGTCGAGCAGTACTTC. The full variable domain, its missing parts supplied by reference TRBV15 and TRBJ2-7, is DAMVIQNPRYQVTQFGKPVTLSCSQTLNHNVMYWYQQKSSQAPKLLFHYYDKDFNNEADTPDNFQSRRPNTSFCFLDIRSPGLGDTAMYLCATSRDLGVEQYFGPGTRLTVT.

This clonotype was found a few times. The V call is TRBV18, the J call TRBJ1-2, with D maybe TRBD1 (6 bases). The CDR3 has 18 residues. Germline CDR1 is KGHSH and CDR2 is LQKENI. Trimming removed 3 bases at V and 5 bases at J, with 25 bases between. The CDR3 nucleotides are TGTGCCAGCTCACCGGTGACAGGAAAAACCCAAAACCCGTATGGCTACACCTTC. Translating it yields CASSPVTGKTQNPYGYTF.

The chain recombines TRBV12-5 with TRBJ2-1, with D perhaps TRBD1 or TRBD2 (5 bases each). Trimming left V 0 bases short and J 5 bases short, with 17 bases between. The germline gives CDR1 LGHNT, CDR2 FRNRAP. This CDR3 has 17 amino acids. The CDR3 here is CASGLVRVGADDNEQFF. CDR3 sequence (DNA): TGTGCTAGTGGTTTGGTACGGGTCGGGGCAGATGACAATGAGCAGTTCTTC. The complete variable domain, with remaining parts taken from reference TRBV12-5 and TRBJ2-1, reads DARVTQTPRHKVTEMGQEVTMRCQPILGHNTVFWYRQTMMQGLELLAYFRNRAPLDDSGMPKDRFSAEMPDATLATLKIQPSEPRDSAVYFCASGLVRVGADDNEQFFGPGTRLTVL.